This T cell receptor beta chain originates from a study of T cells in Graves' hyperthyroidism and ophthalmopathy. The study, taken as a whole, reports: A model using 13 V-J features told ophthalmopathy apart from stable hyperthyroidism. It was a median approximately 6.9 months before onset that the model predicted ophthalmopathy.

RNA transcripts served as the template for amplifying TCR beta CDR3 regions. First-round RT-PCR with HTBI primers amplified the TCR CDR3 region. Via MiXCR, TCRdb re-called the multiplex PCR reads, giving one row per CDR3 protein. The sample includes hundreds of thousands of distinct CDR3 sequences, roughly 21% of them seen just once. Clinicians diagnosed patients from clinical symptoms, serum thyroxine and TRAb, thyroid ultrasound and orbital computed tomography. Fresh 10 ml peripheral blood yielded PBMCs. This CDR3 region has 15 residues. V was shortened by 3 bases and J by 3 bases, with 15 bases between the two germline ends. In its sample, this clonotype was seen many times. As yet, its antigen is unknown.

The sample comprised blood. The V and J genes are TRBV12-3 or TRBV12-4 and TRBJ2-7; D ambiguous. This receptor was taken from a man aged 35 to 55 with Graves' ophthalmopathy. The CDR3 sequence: CASSFIRERSYEQYF. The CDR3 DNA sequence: TGTGCCAGCAGTTTTATAAGGGAACGGAGCTACGAGCAGTACTTC.